Each of the 18 T cell receptor beta chains below was sequenced from the same sample in a study of long-term antiretroviral therapy in people with HIV. An immunoSEQ assay, version v3.0, was performed at survey level. This table comes from immunoSEQ multiplex PCR, and its TCRdb copy is limited to in-frame clones, with some not included. The data hold about 40,000 clones, with less than 90% observed a single time. This specimen was unsorted PBMCs, taken 1.2 years after starting antiretroviral therapy. The receptor source for this set is a woman between 50 and 59 years old with HIV.

The rearrangement joins TRBV4-2 to TRBJ1-2; D gene unclear. CDR1 LGHNA and CDR2 YNFKEQ come from the germline V gene. The V end was cut by 0 bases, the J end by 8 bases, with 10 bases between. CDR3 length equals 13 residues. The CDR3 here is CASSQDDGWGYTF. The CDR3 DNA sequence: TGTGCCAGCAGCCAAGATGATGGGTGGGGCTACACCTTC.

J is TRBJ1-1 and V is TRBV19, with D hard to call. The V end was cut by 6 bases, the J end by 0 bases, with 11 bases between. The CDR3 is 14 amino acids. From germline, CDR1 is LNHDA and CDR2 SQIVND (reference sequence). The CDR3 DNA reads as TGTGCCAGTAGGGGAGTCCAGATGAACACTGAAGCTTTCTTT. Its translation is CASRGVQMNTEAFF.

This clone came up a few times. The V and J genes are TRBV20-1 and TRBJ1-2; D ambiguous. The CDR3 contains 11 residues. From germline, CDR1 is DFQATT and CDR2 SNEGSKA (reference sequence). The V end was cut by 3 bases, the J end by 5 bases, with 7 bases between. This CDR3 reads CSARAGYGYTF. CDR3 in DNA: TGCAGTGCTAGGGCCGGATATGGCTACACCTTC.

This sequence joins TRBV7-2 and TRBJ2-7; no clear D gene. Germline V gene data show CDR1 as SGHTA and CDR2 as FQGNSA. This CDR3 has 13 residues. Trimming stripped 5 bases from V and 2 bases from J, with 10 bases between. The CDR3, as DNA: TGTGCCAGCAGCCCGCGACTGACCTACGAGCAGTACTTC. The encoded protein is CASSPRLTYEQYF.

This clone was found a few times. This chain joins TRBV6-5 and TRBJ1-1; D might be TRBD1 (6 bases). CDR3 length: 13 amino acids. V was shortened by 4 bases and J by 8 bases, with 14 bases between the two germline ends. Germline V CDR1 and CDR2: MNHEY, SVGAGI. The CDR3 region is CASSLQGGTEAFF. CDR3 nucleotides: TGTGCCAGCAGTTTACAGGGAGGGACAGAAGCTTTCTTT.

This chain connects TRBV11-2 to TRBJ1-1; possibly TRBD1 for D (5 bases). Trimming stripped 1 base from V and 1 base from J, with 10 bases between. Germline V gene data show CDR1 as SGHAT and CDR2 as FQNNGV. This CDR3 spans 15 amino acids. The CDR3 sequence: CASSLVWGRNTEAFF. DNA for the CDR3: TGTGCCAGCAGCTTAGTTTGGGGGAGGAACACTGAAGCTTTCTTT.

The V call is TRBV2, the J call TRBJ2-5; D is possibly TRBD1 (5 bases). Germline assignment: CDR1 SNHLY and CDR2 FYNNEI. The CDR3 is 14 amino acids. The V and J ends lost 3 bases and 7 bases respectively, with 15 bases between them. CDR3 protein: CASSDVGFGATQYF. The CDR3 DNA follows: TGTGCCAGCAGTGATGTTGGATTTGGGGCGACCCAGTACTTC.

The chain recombines TRBV4-1 with TRBJ1-4; TRBD1 matches at 9 bases. Germline CDR1 and CDR2: MGHRA and YSYEKL. Germline trimming cut 5 bases from V and 4 bases from J; bases unmatched to any gene: 14. The CDR3 sequence is 18 residues long. In DNA form, the CDR3 reads TGCGCCAGCAGCGCCCGGGACAGGGAGGTACAGGGTAATGAAAAACTGTTTTTT. This encodes CASSARDREVQGNEKLFF.

The chain joins TRBV30 to TRBJ2-7, with 7 bases fitting TRBD2. J was trimmed by 2 bases and V by 3 bases; bases with no gene match: 10. The CDR3 is 15 amino acids. The germline V gene encodes CDR1 GTSNPN and CDR2 SVGIG (reference sequence). The CDR3 spells CAWSRGRAEAYEQYF. In DNA, the CDR3 is TGTGCCTGGAGCCGAGGGAGGGCGGAGGCCTACGAGCAGTACTTC. Complete variable domain (other parts from reference TRBV30 and TRBJ2-7): SQTIHQWPATLVQPVGSPLSLECTVEGTSNPNLYWYRQAAGRGLQLLFYSVGIGQISSEVPQNLSASRPQDRQFILSSKKLLLSDSGFYLCAWSRGRAEAYEQYFGPGTRLTVT.

Only a few counts were recorded for this clone. The chain links TRBV19 to TRBJ1-5, with unresolved D. The CDR3 extends over 14 amino acids. V lost 6 bases and J 2 bases, leaving 11 bases between the germline ends. CDR1 is LNHDA, CDR2 SQIVND, per germline (reference sequence). CDR3 region: CASRQEGGNQPQHF. The CDR3 nucleotides are TGTGCCAGTAGGCAGGAGGGTGGCAATCAGCCCCAGCATTTT.

The chain is built from TRBV6-6 and TRBJ1-2; D possibly corresponds to TRBD1 (5 bases). Germline CDR1 reads MNHNY; CDR2 reads SVGAGI (reference sequence). V lost 5 bases to trimming and J lost 4 bases, with 14 bases between them. The CDR3 totals 14 residues. The CDR3 bases are TGTGCCAGCAGTCAGGGAAACGGGGCCTATGGCTACACCTTC. It yields the protein CASSQGNGAYGYTF.

This clone has only one observation. The chain has TRBV7-9 and TRBJ2-7; TRBD1 agrees at 7 bases. Germline V gene data show CDR1 as SEHNR and CDR2 as FQNEAQ (reference sequence). The ends lost 4 bases at V and 5 bases at J; junction bases unmatched: 8. This CDR3 is built from 14 residues. CDR3 protein: CASSSYRGNDEQYF. CDR3 DNA: TGTGCCAGCAGCTCTTACAGGGGTAACGACGAGCAGTACTTC.

The chain employs TRBV10-3 and TRBJ1-2, with 7 bases identical to TRBD1. The CDR3 consists of 17 residues. Germline V gene data show CDR1 as ENHRY and CDR2 as SYGVKD. V lost 0 bases, J lost 2 bases, and 9 bases stayed unmatched. The CDR3 bases are TGTGCCATCAGTGAGTCGGTGGAGGGGGCCGCGAACTATGGCTACACCTTC. This encodes CAISESVEGAANYGYTF.

The chain has TRBV9 and TRBJ1-5; 9 nucleotides line up with TRBD1. CDR1 is SGDLS and CDR2 is YYNGEE in the germline V gene. There are 14 residues in the CDR3. The ends lost 3 bases at V and 5 bases at J; junction bases unmatched: 3. Here the CDR3 DNA reads TGTGCCAGCAGCGCGGGACAGGGTGATCAGCCCCAGCATTTT. Its translation is CASSAGQGDQPQHF.

This clone has a single count. CDR3 DNA: TGTGCCAGCTCACTAGGACAGGGACCCAACTATGGCTACACCTTC. Its protein product is CASSLGQGPNYGYTF. V is TRBV18 and J is TRBJ1-2, with 8 nucleotides matching TRBD1. From germline, CDR1 is KGHSH and CDR2 LQKENI. The ends lost 4 bases at V and 2 bases at J; junction bases unmatched: 6. This CDR3 has 15 amino acids.

The V gene is TRBV9, the J gene TRBJ2-5, with 15 positions matching TRBD2. The CDR3 is 17 amino acids. Germline CDR1 reads SGDLS; CDR2 reads YYNGEE. Unmatched junction bases numbered 7, after V lost 3 bases and J lost 4 bases. DNA for the CDR3: TGTGCCAGCAGCGCCGGACTAGCGGGGGGGCCGGGAGAGACCCAGTACTTC. It translates to CASSAGLAGGPGETQYF.

The chain carries TRBV5-4 and TRBJ1-2; tentatively, D is TRBD1 (5 bases). Deletions cut 3 bases from V and 2 bases from J, with 29 bases between. Germline V lookup: CDR1 SGHNT, CDR2 YYREEE (reference sequence). This CDR3 spans 20 amino acids. CDR3 sequence (DNA): TGTGCCAGCAGCTCCAAACAAGGAGCCGGATTCGCGGGGGGAAACTATGGCTACACCTTC. Translating it yields CASSSKQGAGFAGGNYGYTF. Full variable domain (outside the CDR3, taken from reference TRBV5-4 and TRBJ1-2): ETGVTQSPTHLIKTRGQQVTLRCSSQSGHNTVSWYQQALGQGPQFIFQYYREEENGRGNFPPRFSGLQFPNYSSELNVNALELDDSALYLCASSSKQGAGFAGGNYGYTFGSGTRLTVV.

The chain employs TRBV5-6 and TRBJ2-3; D is possibly TRBD2 (6 bases). Trimming left V 0 bases short and J 6 bases short, with 14 bases between. The CDR3 spans 15 residues. From germline, CDR1 is SGHDT and CDR2 YYEEEE. CDR3 nucleotide sequence: TGTGCCAGCAGCTTGGGCGGAGCAGGGAGGGATACGCAGTATTTT. This codes for CASSLGGAGRDTQYF.